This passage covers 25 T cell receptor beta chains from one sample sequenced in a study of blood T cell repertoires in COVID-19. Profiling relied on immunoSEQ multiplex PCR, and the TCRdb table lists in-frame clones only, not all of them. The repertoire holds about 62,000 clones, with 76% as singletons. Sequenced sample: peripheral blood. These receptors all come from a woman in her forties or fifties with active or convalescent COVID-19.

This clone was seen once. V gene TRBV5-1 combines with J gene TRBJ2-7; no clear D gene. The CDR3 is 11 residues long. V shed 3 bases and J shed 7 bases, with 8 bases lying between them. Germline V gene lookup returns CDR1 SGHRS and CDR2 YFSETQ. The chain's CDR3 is CASSSTGEQYF. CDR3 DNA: TGCGCCAGCAGCTCGACTGGGGAGCAGTACTTC.

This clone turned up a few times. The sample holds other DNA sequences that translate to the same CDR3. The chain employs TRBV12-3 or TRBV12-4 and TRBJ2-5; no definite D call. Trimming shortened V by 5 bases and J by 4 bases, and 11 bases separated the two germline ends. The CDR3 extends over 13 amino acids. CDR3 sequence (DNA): TGTGCCAGCAGTCTTTCGTCCCGAGAGACCCAGTACTTC. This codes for CASSLSSRETQYF.

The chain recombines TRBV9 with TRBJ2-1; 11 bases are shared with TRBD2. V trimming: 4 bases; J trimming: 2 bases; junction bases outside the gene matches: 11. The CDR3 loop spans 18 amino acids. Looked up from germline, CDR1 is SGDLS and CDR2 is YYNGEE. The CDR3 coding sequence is TGTGCCAGCAGCTCGGTCGGGACTAGCGGAGGGGCCTACAATGAGCAGTTCTTC. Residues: CASSSVGTSGGAYNEQFF.

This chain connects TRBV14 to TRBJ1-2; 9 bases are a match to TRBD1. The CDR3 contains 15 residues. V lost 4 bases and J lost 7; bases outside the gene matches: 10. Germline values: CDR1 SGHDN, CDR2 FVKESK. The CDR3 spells CASSPTGTGTGGYTF. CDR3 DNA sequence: TGTGCCAGCAGCCCTACAGGGACAGGGACTGGTGGCTACACCTTC.

In DNA form, the CDR3 reads TGTGCCAGCAGCCCACTACAGAGATCTAGCGGCTACACCTTC. This encodes CASSPLQRSSGYTF. The rearrangement joins TRBV6-5 to TRBJ1-2; D call uncertain. V lost 6 bases, J lost 8 bases, and 19 bases lay in between. The CDR3 is 14 residues long. Germline values: CDR1 MNHEY, CDR2 SVGAGI.

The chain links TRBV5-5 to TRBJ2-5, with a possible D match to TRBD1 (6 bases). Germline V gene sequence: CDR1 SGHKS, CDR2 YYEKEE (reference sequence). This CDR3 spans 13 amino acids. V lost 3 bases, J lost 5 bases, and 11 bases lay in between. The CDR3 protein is CASSSRDTETQYF. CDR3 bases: TGTGCCAGCAGCTCCCGGGACACGGAGACCCAGTACTTC. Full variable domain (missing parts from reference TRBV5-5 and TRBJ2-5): DAGVTQSPTHLIKTRGQQVTLRCSPISGHKSVSWYQQVLGQGPQFIFQYYEKEERGRGNFPDRFSARQFPNYSSELNVNALLLGDSALYLCASSSRDTETQYFGPGTRLLVL.

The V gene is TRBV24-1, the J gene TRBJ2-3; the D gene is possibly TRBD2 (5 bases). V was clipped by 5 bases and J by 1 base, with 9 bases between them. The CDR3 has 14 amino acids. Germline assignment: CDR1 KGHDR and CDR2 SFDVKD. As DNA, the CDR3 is TGTGCCACCAGTGGGCGGCGGGGCACAGATACGCAGTATTTT. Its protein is CATSGRRGTDTQYF.

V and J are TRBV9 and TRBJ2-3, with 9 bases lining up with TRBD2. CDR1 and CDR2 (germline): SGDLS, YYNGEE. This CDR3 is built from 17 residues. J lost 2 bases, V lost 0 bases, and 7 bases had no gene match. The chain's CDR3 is CASSVAASGILTDTQYF. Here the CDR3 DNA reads TGTGCCAGCAGCGTAGCGGCTAGCGGGATCCTCACAGATACGCAGTATTTT. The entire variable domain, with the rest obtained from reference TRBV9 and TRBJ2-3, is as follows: DSGVTQTPKHLITATGQRVTLRCSPRSGDLSVYWYQQSLDQGLQFLIQYYNGEERAKGNILERFSAQQFPDLHSELNLSSLELGDSALYFCASSVAASGILTDTQYFGPGTRLTVL.

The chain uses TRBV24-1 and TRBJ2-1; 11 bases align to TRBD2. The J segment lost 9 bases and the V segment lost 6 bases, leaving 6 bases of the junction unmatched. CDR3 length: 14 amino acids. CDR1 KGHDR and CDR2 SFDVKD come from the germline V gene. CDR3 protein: CATSPTSGIGEQFF. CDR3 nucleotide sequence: TGTGCCACCAGTCCGACTAGCGGGATTGGTGAGCAGTTCTTC.

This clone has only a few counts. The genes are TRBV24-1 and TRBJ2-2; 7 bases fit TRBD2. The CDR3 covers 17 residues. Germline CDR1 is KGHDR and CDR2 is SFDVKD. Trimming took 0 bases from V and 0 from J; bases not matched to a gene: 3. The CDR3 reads CATSDLLSGANTGELFF. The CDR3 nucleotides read TGTGCCACCAGTGATTTGCTCAGCGGGGCGAACACCGGGGAGCTGTTTTTT.

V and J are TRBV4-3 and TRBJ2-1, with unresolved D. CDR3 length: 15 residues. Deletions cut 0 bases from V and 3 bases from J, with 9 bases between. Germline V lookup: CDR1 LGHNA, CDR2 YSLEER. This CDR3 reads CASSQEEIFYNEQFF. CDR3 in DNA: TGCGCCAGCAGCCAAGAAGAGATATTCTACAATGAGCAGTTCTTC.

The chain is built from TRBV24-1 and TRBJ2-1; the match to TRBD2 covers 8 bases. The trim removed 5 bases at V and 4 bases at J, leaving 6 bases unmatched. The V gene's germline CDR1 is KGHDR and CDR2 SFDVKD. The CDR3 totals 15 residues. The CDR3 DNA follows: TGTGCCACCAGTGGGGGCGGGAGGCCATACAATGAGCAGTTCTTC. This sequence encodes CATSGGGRPYNEQFF.

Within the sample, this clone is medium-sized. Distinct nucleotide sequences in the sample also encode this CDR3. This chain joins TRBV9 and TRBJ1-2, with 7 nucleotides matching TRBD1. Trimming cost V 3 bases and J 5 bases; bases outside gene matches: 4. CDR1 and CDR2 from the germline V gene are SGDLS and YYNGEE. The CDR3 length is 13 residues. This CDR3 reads CASSAGTVYGYTF. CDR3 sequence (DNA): TGTGCCAGCAGCGCCGGGACAGTTTATGGCTACACCTTC.

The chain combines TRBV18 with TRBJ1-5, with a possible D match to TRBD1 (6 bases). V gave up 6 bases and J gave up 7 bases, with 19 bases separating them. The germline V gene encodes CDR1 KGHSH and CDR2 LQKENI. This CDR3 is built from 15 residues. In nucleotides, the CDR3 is TGTGCCAGCTCCCGGGGGGGCGGGCAAGGACAGCCCCAGCATTTT. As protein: CASSRGGGQGQPQHF.

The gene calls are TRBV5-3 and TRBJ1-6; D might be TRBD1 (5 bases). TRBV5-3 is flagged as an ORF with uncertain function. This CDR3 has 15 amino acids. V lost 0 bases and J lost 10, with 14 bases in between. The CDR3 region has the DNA TGTGCCAGAAGCTTGGTTAGGTCAGGGCAGTCACCCCTCCACTTT. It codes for CARSLVRSGQSPLHF.

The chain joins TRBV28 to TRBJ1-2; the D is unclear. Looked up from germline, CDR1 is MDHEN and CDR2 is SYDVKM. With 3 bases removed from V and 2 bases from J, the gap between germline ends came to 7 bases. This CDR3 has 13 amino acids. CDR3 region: CASSLAGNYGYTF. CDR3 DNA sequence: TGTGCCAGCAGTTTGGCGGGGAACTATGGCTACACCTTC.

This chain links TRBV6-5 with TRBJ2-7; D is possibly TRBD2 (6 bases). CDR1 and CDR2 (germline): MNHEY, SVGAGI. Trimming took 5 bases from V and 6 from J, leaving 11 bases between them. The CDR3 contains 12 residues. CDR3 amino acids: CASSNFGGEQYF. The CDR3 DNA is TGTGCCAGCAGTAACTTCGGGGGCGAGCAGTACTTC.

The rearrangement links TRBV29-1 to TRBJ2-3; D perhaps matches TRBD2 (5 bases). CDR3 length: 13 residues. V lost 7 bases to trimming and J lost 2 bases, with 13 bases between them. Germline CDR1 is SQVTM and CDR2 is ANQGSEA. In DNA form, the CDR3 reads TGCAGCGGGGGTCGGGGATCCACAGATACGCAGTATTTT. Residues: CSGGRGSTDTQYF.

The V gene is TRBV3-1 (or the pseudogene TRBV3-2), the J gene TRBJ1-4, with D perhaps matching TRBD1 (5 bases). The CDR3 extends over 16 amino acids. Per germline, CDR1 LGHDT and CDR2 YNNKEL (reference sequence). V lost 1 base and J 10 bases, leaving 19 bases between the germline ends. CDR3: CASSQGHVAAQGKLFF. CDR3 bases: TGTGCCAGCAGCCAAGGTCATGTGGCAGCCCAGGGAAAACTGTTTTTT.

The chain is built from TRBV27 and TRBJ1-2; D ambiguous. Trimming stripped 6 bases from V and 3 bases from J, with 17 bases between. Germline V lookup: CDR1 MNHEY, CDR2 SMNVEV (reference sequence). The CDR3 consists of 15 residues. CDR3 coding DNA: TGTGCCAGCAGCCCGATTGCGGCCGCTTACTATGGCTACACCTTC. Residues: CASSPIAAAYYGYTF.

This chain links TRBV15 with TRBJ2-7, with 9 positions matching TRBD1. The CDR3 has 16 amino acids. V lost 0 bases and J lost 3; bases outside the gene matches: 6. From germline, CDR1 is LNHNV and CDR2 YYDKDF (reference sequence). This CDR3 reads CATSRDWGTGSYEQYF. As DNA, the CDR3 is TGTGCCACCAGCAGAGATTGGGGGACAGGGAGCTACGAGCAGTACTTC.

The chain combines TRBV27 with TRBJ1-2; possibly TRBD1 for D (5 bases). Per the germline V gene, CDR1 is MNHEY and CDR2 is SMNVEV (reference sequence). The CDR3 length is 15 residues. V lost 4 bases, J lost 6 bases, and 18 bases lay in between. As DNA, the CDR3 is TGTGCCAGCAGTTCCCCTGGGGCCCGGGCGGATGGCTACACCTTC. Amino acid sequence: CASSSPGARADGYTF.

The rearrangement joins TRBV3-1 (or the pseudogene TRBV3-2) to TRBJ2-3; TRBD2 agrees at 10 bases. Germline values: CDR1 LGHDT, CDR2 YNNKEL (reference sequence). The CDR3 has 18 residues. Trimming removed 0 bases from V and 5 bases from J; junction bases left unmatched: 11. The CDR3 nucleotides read TGTGCCAGCAGCCAAGAACATCCGTTCAGCGGGAGGGGAGATACGCAGTATTTT. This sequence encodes CASSQEHPFSGRGDTQYF.

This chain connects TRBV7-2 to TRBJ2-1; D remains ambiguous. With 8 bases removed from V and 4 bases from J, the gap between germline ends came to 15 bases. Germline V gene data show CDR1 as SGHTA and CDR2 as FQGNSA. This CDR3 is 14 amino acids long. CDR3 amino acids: CASELDNGYNEQFF. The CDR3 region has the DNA TGTGCCAGCGAGCTTGATAACGGTTACAATGAGCAGTTCTTC.

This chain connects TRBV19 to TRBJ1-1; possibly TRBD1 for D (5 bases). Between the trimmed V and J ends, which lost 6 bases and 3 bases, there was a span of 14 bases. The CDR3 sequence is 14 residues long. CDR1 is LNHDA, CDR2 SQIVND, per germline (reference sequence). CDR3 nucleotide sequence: TGTGCCAGTAGCGCGCTTGGGGCCTACACTGAAGCTTTCTTT. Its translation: CASSALGAYTEAFF.